This section outlines one T cell receptor (beta chain) sequence together with its context. This clonotype was counted many times. No antigen is known for it. Nothing much larger sits one base from this clone, and base qualities are not available. TCR beta CDR3 regions were amplified from RNA transcripts. The first round of RT-PCR for the TCR CDR3 was performed with the HTBI primer set and the Qiagen OneStep RT-PCR kit. Libraries were constructed in a second round of multiplex PCR, after which size selection and purification were performed. Paired-end sequencing of the libraries was performed with 100 bp reads on an Illumina HiSeq2000. Processing in the source paper ran as follows. SOAPnuke was used to process the raw data, with reads discarded if the reads contained adapters or uncalled bases, had a mean Phred below 15, or lacked an exact constant-primer or identifier match. High-quality paired reads were merged using COPE v1.2.5, and each unique nucleotide sequence was defined as a clonotype. MiTCR v1.1 was used to align the clonotypes against IMGT TRBV, TRBD and TRBJ reference segments. The analysis was restricted to V-J combinations with a frequency above 0.0001, which together covered 99% to 99.2% of the repertoires. The TCS score was defined as F50 (clonal expansion) divided by E x V (chaos), with BLOSUM62-based TCRdist calculated between CDR3 peptides within each V-J. Welch's t-statistics and random forest reduced some 510 V-J features to under 15, which were used in a naive Bayes classifier (R e1071). TCRdb reworked the public reads: Q25 trimming with fastp, MiXCR clone assembly, productive beta chains retained. Merged by CDR3 protein, the rows form single entries marked with the most common genes and DNA. The V and J calls were not made by the authors but by TCRdb's processing. This sample lists around 620,000 distinct CDR3 sequences; approximately 15% were detected once. The ten top clones hold roughly 6.9% of the sample.

CDR1 and CDR2, per the germline V gene (reference sequence), are GTSNPN and SVGIG. From its cysteine to its phenylalanine, the CDR3 spans 15 amino acids. Here the CDR3 DNA is all that survives: 45 bases in frame from base 1. V lost 0 bases and J lost 3 bases; the stretch between them is 11 bases long. This sample was taken from a study of T cells in Graves' hyperthyroidism and ophthalmopathy (dated by TCRdb to the late 2010s). As for the study more broadly: Peripheral blood samples were taken at the time of initial diagnosis, prior to any treatment. To identify distinguishing TCR V-J signatures, a discovery cohort of some 100 patients was used, comprising 43 with Graves' ophthalmopathy and about 59 with stable Graves' hyperthyroidism. An independent validation cohort of fewer than 20 hyperthyroidism patients and approximately 15 patients who later progressed to ophthalmopathy tested prospective prediction of ophthalmopathy. For training and testing, the 100 or so patients in the discovery cohort were randomly divided in a 7:3 ratio. In addition, the study compared T-cell repertoires in thyroid tissue and in blood from roughly 6 Graves' hyperthyroidism patients. Once sampling was done, hyperthyroidism patients were given methimazole at a starting dose of 30 mg daily, whereas ophthalmopathy patients were given high-dose intravenous methylprednisolone. TCR Vbeta CDR3 sequencing of 120 to 150 peripheral blood samples (over 40 ophthalmopathy, about 74 hyperthyroidism and around 17 progressor patients) is reported in the paper.

Points the paper makes about the study in general: Blood samples also contained most of the expanded thyroid clonotypes (frequency above 0.001), which suggests that blood repertoires may reflect thyroid immune responses. No statistical method was used to set the sample size in advance, and investigators knew the group allocation. In validation, progression to ophthalmopathy was predicted by the model with 55% to 71% sensitivity and roughly 76% specificity, a median of roughly 6.4 months before onset. A 13 V-J signature model separated ophthalmopathy from stable hyperthyroidism, with approximately 87% sensitivity and 81.08% specificity in cross-validation and 80%/75% in testing.

Ophthalmopathy patients had moderately to severely active disease, Clinical Activity Score of at least 3, NOSPECS grade of at least 4, and duration under 3 months. Any patient with an uncontrolled infection, another autoimmune disease, pregnancy or lactation was excluded. Diagnoses were established on the basis of clinical symptoms, serum thyroxine and TRAb, thyroid ultrasound, and orbital computed tomography. PBMCs were separated from about 10 ml of fresh peripheral blood using Ficoll-Paque density gradient centrifugation. Total RNA was extracted using Trizol reagent, and RNA quality was assessed on an Agilent 2100 Bioanalyzer.

This clonotype was obtained from a woman aged 18-29 years with Graves' ophthalmopathy. What was sequenced was blood. The V and J segments used are TRBV30 and TRBJ2-2; the D segment could be TRBD2, given 6 matching bases. This receptor carries the CDR3 CAWSVHGDYTGELFF. The DNA reads TGTGCCTGGAGTGTACATGGGGACTACACCGGGGAGCTGTTTTTT.